This T cell receptor beta chain is from a study of T-cell reconstitution after alpha-beta-depleted transplantation in children. Whole-study results and caveats: Several hundred rapidly expanded clones from non-depleted graft cells reportedly supplied alpha-beta T cells about two months post-transplant.

Preparation of the TCRbeta library was carried out with unique molecular identifiers. TCRdb passed the PCR reads through MiXCR, listing each CDR3 protein once. The table lists around 450,000 distinct CDR3 sequences, roughly 10% of them singletons, with roughly 2% in the top ten. The CDR3 consists of 16 residues. The V gene lost 5 bases and the J gene lost 3 bases, with 20 bases spanning the gap. Germline assignment: CDR1 SEHNR and CDR2 FQNEAQ (reference sequence). The sample holds a few counts of this clonotype. Its specificity is not known. Sample: PBMCs, taken before TCRalphabeta/CD19-depleted stem cell transplant. This sequence originates from a child between 2 and 9 years old with inherited bone marrow failure, due to receive a stem cell transplant. The chain uses TRBV7-9 and TRBJ2-7; possible D gene TRBD1, 6 bases. In DNA, the CDR3 is TGTGCCAGCAGCCGGACGGCCACAGGGACCCTCTACGAGCAGTACTTC. Encoded protein: CASSRTATGTLYEQYF.